The rows below give T cell receptor beta chains drawn from one sample of a study of vaccination effects on CD4 cells after COVID-19. Profiled with immunoSEQ multiplex PCR; TCRdb holds only in-frame clones, not every one. The table includes approximately 61,000 clones, roughly 72% detected once. Antigens for these TCRs are unknown. The material was CD4+ T cells from PBMCs cultured with HCoV-229E spike peptides, obtained after COVID-19 vaccination. The receptors were gathered from a human donor who received a COVID-19 vaccine. The CDR3 runs from the conserved cysteine through the conserved F or W. The D gene is left open where the match is weak. The size of a clone is reported for some rows only, either as once, few or many, or as a class for expanded clones.

j_gene: TRBJ2-5; v_gene: TRBV5-6; d_gene: TRBD1; abundance: .; CDR3aa: CASRDRGRETQYF; CDR3nt: TGTGCCAGCAGAGACAGGGGGAGGGAGACCCAGTACTTC
j_gene: TRBJ1-5; v_gene: TRBV7-2; d_gene: .; abundance: .; CDR3aa: CASSPQDPNQPQHF; CDR3nt: TGTGCCAGCAGCCCACAGGACCCCAATCAGCCCCAGCATTTT
j_gene: TRBJ2-1; v_gene: TRBV11-2; d_gene: .; abundance: .; CDR3aa: CASSPRSRGDNEQFF; CDR3nt: TGTGCCAGCAGCCCCCGGTCCAGGGGCGACAATGAGCAGTTCTTC
j_gene: TRBJ1-5; v_gene: TRBV18; d_gene: .; abundance: few; CDR3aa: CASSSGLPAGEPQHF; CDR3nt: TGTGCCAGCTCATCGGGACTCCCGGCGGGAGAGCCCCAGCATTTT
j_gene: TRBJ1-6; v_gene: TRBV6-5; d_gene: .; abundance: .; CDR3aa: CASSYKFDSPLHF; CDR3nt: TGTGCCAGCAGTTACAAGTTCGATTCACCCCTCCACTTT
j_gene: TRBJ1-1; v_gene: TRBV18; d_gene: .; abundance: .; CDR3aa: CASSPTGGFEAFF; CDR3nt: TGTGCCAGCTCACCGACAGGCGGATTTGAAGCTTTCTTT
j_gene: TRBJ2-5; v_gene: TRBV18; d_gene: .; abundance: .; CDR3aa: CASSPPGQETQYF; CDR3nt: TGTGCCAGCTCACCCCCAGGGCAAGAGACCCAGTACTTC
j_gene: TRBJ2-5; v_gene: TRBV3-1/TRBV3-2; d_gene: .; abundance: .; CDR3aa: CASSQDGGRGTQYF; CDR3nt: TGTGCCAGCAGCCAAGATGGGGGGCGAGGGACCCAGTACTTC
j_gene: TRBJ1-5; v_gene: TRBV30; d_gene: .; abundance: few; CDR3aa: CAWSAAQGVEPQHF; CDR3nt: TGTGCCTGGAGTGCCGCACAGGGAGTTGAGCCCCAGCATTTT
j_gene: TRBJ1-4; v_gene: TRBV6-5; d_gene: TRBD1; abundance: once; CDR3aa: CASRPGQREKLFF; CDR3nt: TGTGCCAGCAGGCCGGGACAGAGAGAAAAACTGTTTTTT
j_gene: TRBJ1-4; v_gene: TRBV2; d_gene: .; abundance: few; CDR3aa: CASSGDRANEKLFF; CDR3nt: TGTGCCAGCAGTGGGGACCGAGCTAATGAAAAACTGTTTTTT
j_gene: TRBJ2-2; v_gene: TRBV3-1/TRBV3-2; d_gene: .; abundance: .; CDR3aa: CASSPRGGSNTGELFF; CDR3nt: TGTGCCAGCAGCCCCCGTGGGGGATCAAACACCGGGGAGCTGTTTTTT
j_gene: TRBJ1-4; v_gene: TRBV18; d_gene: TRBD1; abundance: .; CDR3aa: CASSAQTGVGEKLFF; CDR3nt: TGTGCCAGCTCAGCTCAAACAGGGGTTGGTGAAAAACTGTTTTTT
j_gene: TRBJ1-5; v_gene: TRBV27; d_gene: TRBD1; abundance: .; CDR3aa: CASSLFGQGRWNQPQHF; CDR3nt: TGTGCCAGCAGTTTATTTGGACAGGGCCGGTGGAATCAGCCCCAGCATTTT
j_gene: TRBJ1-4; v_gene: TRBV5-6; d_gene: .; abundance: .; CDR3aa: CASSSLVGAGEKLFF; CDR3nt: TGTGCCAGCAGCTCTCTCGTGGGGGCCGGTGAAAAACTGTTTTTT
j_gene: TRBJ1-5; v_gene: TRBV30; d_gene: .; abundance: .; CDR3aa: CAWSVGDVSNQPQHF; CDR3nt: TGTGCCTGGAGTGTAGGGGACGTTAGCAATCAGCCCCAGCATTTT
j_gene: TRBJ1-5; v_gene: TRBV19; d_gene: .; abundance: .; CDR3aa: CASSIRNRGSKNDQPQHF; CDR3nt: TGTGCCAGTAGTATCCGAAACCGGGGCTCTAAAAATGATCAGCCCCAGCATTTT
j_gene: TRBJ1-1; v_gene: TRBV5-1; d_gene: TRBD1; abundance: .; CDR3aa: CASSPPDRVNTEAFF; CDR3nt: TGCGCCAGCAGCCCCCCGGACAGGGTGAACACTGAAGCTTTCTTT
j_gene: TRBJ2-3; v_gene: TRBV24-1; d_gene: TRBD1; abundance: .; CDR3aa: CATSAQGVSTDTQYF; CDR3nt: TGTGCCACCAGTGCACAGGGGGTGAGCACAGATACGCAGTATTTT
j_gene: TRBJ1-4; v_gene: TRBV28; d_gene: .; abundance: .; CDR3aa: CASSIQRKLFF; CDR3nt: TGTGCCAGCAGTATACAGCGAAAACTGTTTTTT
j_gene: TRBJ2-5; v_gene: TRBV7-2; d_gene: TRBD2; abundance: .; CDR3aa: CASSLVSGGQETQYF; CDR3nt: TGTGCCAGCAGCTTAGTCTCGGGGGGCCAAGAGACCCAGTACTTC
j_gene: TRBJ2-2; v_gene: TRBV12-3/TRBV12-4; d_gene: .; abundance: .; CDR3aa: CASSYMAGELFF; CDR3nt: TGTGCCAGCAGTTACATGGCCGGGGAGCTGTTTTTT
j_gene: TRBJ2-5; v_gene: TRBV7-2; d_gene: .; abundance: .; CDR3aa: CASSSISRGGKETQYF; CDR3nt: TGTGCCAGCAGCTCAATTAGCCGTGGGGGAAAAGAGACCCAGTACTTC
j_gene: TRBJ1-2; v_gene: TRBV20-1; d_gene: .; abundance: .; CDR3aa: CSAGENYGYTF; CDR3nt: TGCAGTGCTGGGGAGAACTATGGCTACACCTTC
j_gene: TRBJ2-3; v_gene: TRBV5-4; d_gene: TRBD2; abundance: .; CDR3aa: CASSLTSGGASTDTQYF; CDR3nt: TGTGCCAGCAGCCTGACTAGCGGGGGGGCTAGCACAGATACGCAGTATTTT
j_gene: TRBJ2-6; v_gene: TRBV2; d_gene: TRBD1; abundance: .; CDR3aa: CASQTGSGANVLTF; CDR3nt: TGTGCCAGCCAGACAGGGTCCGGGGCCAACGTCCTGACTTTC